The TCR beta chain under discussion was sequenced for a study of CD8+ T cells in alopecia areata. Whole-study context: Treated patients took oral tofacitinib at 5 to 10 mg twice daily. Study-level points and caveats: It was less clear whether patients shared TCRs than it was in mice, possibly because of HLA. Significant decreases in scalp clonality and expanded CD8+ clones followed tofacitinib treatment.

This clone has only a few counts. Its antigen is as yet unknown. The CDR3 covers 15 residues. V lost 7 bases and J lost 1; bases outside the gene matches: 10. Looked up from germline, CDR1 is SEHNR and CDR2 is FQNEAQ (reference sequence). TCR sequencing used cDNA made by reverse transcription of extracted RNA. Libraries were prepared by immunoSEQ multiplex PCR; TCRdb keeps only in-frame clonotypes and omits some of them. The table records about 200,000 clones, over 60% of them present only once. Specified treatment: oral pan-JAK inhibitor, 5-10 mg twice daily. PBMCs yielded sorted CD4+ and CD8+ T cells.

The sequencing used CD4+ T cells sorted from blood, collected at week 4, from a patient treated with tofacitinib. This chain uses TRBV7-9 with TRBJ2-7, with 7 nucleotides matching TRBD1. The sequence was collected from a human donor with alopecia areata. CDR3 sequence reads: CASTLGTAYSYEQYF. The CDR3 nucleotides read TGTGCCAGCACCCTAGGGACAGCTTATTCCTACGAGCAGTACTTC.